The rows below give T cell receptor beta chains drawn from one sample of a study of memory CD4+ T cells and cytomegalovirus serostatus. Using immunoSEQ multiplex PCR, the repertoire was profiled, and TCRdb retains in-frame clones only, with some absent. The table has roughly 86,000 clones, approximately 80% seen once; the top ten hold 3.6%. Sequences were obtained from memory CD4+ T cells from blood. These receptors came from an adult in good health and CMV-seropositive. Both conserved end residues are part of each CDR3. The order of the fields is clone size, J gene, V gene, D gene, CDR3 protein, CDR3 DNA. D genes are given only for firm matches. The size entry is marked missing in some rows and otherwise reads once, few, many or a size class.

clone_size: NA
j_call: TRBJ1-1
v_call: TRBV6-6
d_call: NA
cdr3_aa: CASSPGTLNTEAFF
cdr3_nt: TGTGCCAGCAGCCCCGGGACACTGAACACTGAAGCTTTCTTT

clone_size: NA
j_call: TRBJ1-5
v_call: TRBV19
d_call: NA
cdr3_aa: CASTTATGTRGNQPQHF
cdr3_nt: TGTGCCAGTACCACGGCGACAGGTACTCGGGGCAATCAGCCCCAGCATTTT

clone_size: NA
j_call: TRBJ1-6
v_call: TRBV9
d_call: NA
cdr3_aa: CASSVGPTNSPLHF
cdr3_nt: TGTGCCAGCAGCGTAGGCCCGACGAATTCACCCCTCCACTTT

clone_size: NA
j_call: TRBJ1-2
v_call: TRBV2
d_call: TRBD1
cdr3_aa: CASSLGTGREDGYTF
cdr3_nt: TGTGCCAGCAGTTTGGGGACAGGGAGGGAGGATGGCTACACCTTC

clone_size: few
j_call: TRBJ2-3
v_call: TRBV5-4
d_call: NA
cdr3_aa: CASSFEDTQYF
cdr3_nt: TGTGCCAGCAGCTTTGAGGATACGCAGTATTTT

clone_size: NA
j_call: TRBJ2-7
v_call: TRBV7-2
d_call: NA
cdr3_aa: CASSLIGSYEQYF
cdr3_nt: TGTGCCAGCAGCTTAATAGGCTCCTACGAGCAGTACTTC

clone_size: NA
j_call: TRBJ1-1
v_call: TRBV7-2
d_call: NA
cdr3_aa: CASSPRDGDTEAFF
cdr3_nt: TGTGCCAGCAGCCCTCGGGACGGGGACACTGAAGCTTTCTTT

clone_size: NA
j_call: TRBJ2-3
v_call: TRBV18
d_call: NA
cdr3_aa: CASSPNKVDTQYF
cdr3_nt: TGTGCCAGCTCACCAAATAAGGTAGATACGCAGTATTTT

clone_size: NA
j_call: TRBJ1-1
v_call: TRBV5-1
d_call: NA
cdr3_aa: CASSLGGANTEAFF
cdr3_nt: TGCGCCAGCAGCTTGGGGGGGGCGAACACTGAAGCTTTCTTT

clone_size: NA
j_call: TRBJ1-1
v_call: TRBV19
d_call: NA
cdr3_aa: CASSIRAGNEAFF
cdr3_nt: TGTGCCAGTAGTATTAGAGCCGGGAATGAAGCTTTCTTT

clone_size: NA
j_call: TRBJ2-2
v_call: TRBV7-6
d_call: NA
cdr3_aa: CASSLEGQRTGELFF
cdr3_nt: TGTGCCAGCAGCTTAGAAGGCCAACGGACCGGGGAGCTGTTTTTT

clone_size: few
j_call: TRBJ2-1
v_call: TRBV7-2
d_call: TRBD2
cdr3_aa: CASSPQAGGTYNEQFF
cdr3_nt: TGTGCCAGCAGCCCGCAAGCGGGAGGAACCTACAATGAGCAGTTCTTC

clone_size: NA
j_call: TRBJ1-5
v_call: TRBV19
d_call: NA
cdr3_aa: CASSTLMGDQPQHF
cdr3_nt: TGTGCCAGTAGTACCTTGATGGGTGATCAGCCCCAGCATTTT

clone_size: NA
j_call: TRBJ1-2
v_call: TRBV11-1
d_call: NA
cdr3_aa: CASSLVGQQFAYGYTF
cdr3_nt: TGTGCCAGCAGCTTAGTTGGACAGCAATTCGCTTATGGCTACACCTTC

clone_size: NA
j_call: TRBJ1-5
v_call: TRBV19
d_call: NA
cdr3_aa: CASSISSNQPQHF
cdr3_nt: TGTGCCAGTAGTATTAGTAGCAATCAGCCCCAGCATTTT

clone_size: NA
j_call: TRBJ1-2
v_call: TRBV6-1
d_call: NA
cdr3_aa: CASSETVNYGYTF
cdr3_nt: TGTGCCAGCAGCGAGACAGTTAACTATGGCTACACCTTC

clone_size: NA
j_call: TRBJ2-1
v_call: TRBV4-2
d_call: NA
cdr3_aa: CASRQEAGSGYNEQFF
cdr3_nt: TGTGCCAGCAGACAGGAGGCGGGAAGCGGCTACAATGAGCAGTTCTTC

clone_size: NA
j_call: TRBJ1-1
v_call: TRBV29-1
d_call: TRBD1
cdr3_aa: CSVEEQDREVMTEAFF
cdr3_nt: TGCAGCGTTGAAGAACAAGACAGGGAAGTGATGACTGAAGCTTTCTTT

clone_size: NA
j_call: TRBJ2-1
v_call: TRBV4-1
d_call: TRBD2
cdr3_aa: CASSQGLGLAGTYNEQFF
cdr3_nt: TGCGCCAGCAGCCAAGGACTAGGGCTAGCGGGCACCTACAATGAGCAGTTCTTC

clone_size: few
j_call: TRBJ2-7
v_call: TRBV6-5
d_call: NA
cdr3_aa: CASRHKTLSSYEQYF
cdr3_nt: TGTGCCAGCAGACACAAAACTCTTAGCTCCTACGAGCAGTACTTC

clone_size: NA
j_call: TRBJ2-1
v_call: TRBV11-3
d_call: TRBD2
cdr3_aa: CASSLASGTLNEQFF
cdr3_nt: TGTGCCAGCAGCTTAGCGAGCGGGACTTTGAATGAGCAGTTCTTC

clone_size: NA
j_call: TRBJ1-1
v_call: TRBV6-5
d_call: NA
cdr3_aa: CASSTGQTMNTEAFF
cdr3_nt: TGTGCCAGCAGTACGGGACAAACCATGAACACTGAAGCTTTCTTT

clone_size: NA
j_call: TRBJ2-2
v_call: TRBV6-5
d_call: NA
cdr3_aa: CASSRGQPGTGELFF
cdr3_nt: TGTGCCAGCAGCCGGGGACAACCGGGAACCGGGGAGCTGTTTTTT

clone_size: NA
j_call: TRBJ2-5
v_call: TRBV7-3
d_call: TRBD2
cdr3_aa: CASSLGTSPSLQETQYF
cdr3_nt: TGTGCCAGCAGCTTAGGGACTAGCCCAAGCCTCCAAGAGACCCAGTACTTC

clone_size: NA
j_call: TRBJ2-1
v_call: TRBV5-4
d_call: NA
cdr3_aa: CASSLPGQGVAGSYNEQFF
cdr3_nt: TGTGCCAGCAGCTTACCGGGACAGGGAGTAGCGGGATCCTACAATGAGCAGTTCTTC

clone_size: NA
j_call: TRBJ2-7
v_call: TRBV28
d_call: NA
cdr3_aa: CATETPISPSYEQYF
cdr3_nt: TGTGCCACAGAGACACCAATTAGTCCCTCCTACGAGCAGTACTTC

clone_size: NA
j_call: TRBJ2-5
v_call: TRBV29-1
d_call: NA
cdr3_aa: CSVDLGRDQETQYF
cdr3_nt: TGCAGCGTTGATCTCGGCAGGGACCAAGAGACCCAGTACTTC

clone_size: once
j_call: TRBJ1-1
v_call: TRBV7-9
d_call: TRBD1
cdr3_aa: CASSLRGPGNTEAFF
cdr3_nt: TGTGCCAGCAGCTTAAGGGGGCCGGGGAACACTGAAGCTTTCTTT

clone_size: NA
j_call: TRBJ1-2
v_call: TRBV28
d_call: TRBD1
cdr3_aa: CASSLWGQGYGYTF
cdr3_nt: TGTGCCAGCAGTTTATGGGGACAGGGTTATGGCTACACCTTC

clone_size: NA
j_call: TRBJ1-5
v_call: TRBV11-2
d_call: NA
cdr3_aa: CASSLDRSNQPQHF
cdr3_nt: TGTGCCAGCAGCTTGGACAGAAGCAATCAGCCCCAGCATTTT

clone_size: NA
j_call: TRBJ2-7
v_call: TRBV5-1
d_call: NA
cdr3_aa: CASSPLQGGYEQYF
cdr3_nt: TGCGCCAGCAGCCCCCTACAGGGGGGGTACGAGCAGTACTTC

clone_size: NA
j_call: TRBJ2-1
v_call: TRBV4-3
d_call: TRBD2
cdr3_aa: CASSQDRWSSGRAEQFF
cdr3_nt: TGCGCCAGCAGCCAAGATAGGTGGTCTAGCGGGAGGGCTGAGCAGTTCTTC

clone_size: NA
j_call: TRBJ1-1
v_call: TRBV7-3
d_call: TRBD1
cdr3_aa: CASSLADRGSRAFF
cdr3_nt: TGTGCCAGCAGCTTGGCCGACAGGGGGAGTCGGGCTTTCTTT

clone_size: few
j_call: TRBJ2-1
v_call: TRBV6-6
d_call: NA
cdr3_aa: CASGASYNEQFF
cdr3_nt: TGTGCCAGCGGGGCCTCCTACAATGAGCAGTTCTTC

clone_size: NA
j_call: TRBJ1-2
v_call: TRBV5-1
d_call: NA
cdr3_aa: CASSLNPGTRDGYTF
cdr3_nt: TGCGCCAGCAGCCTCAACCCCGGGACCCGTGATGGCTACACCTTC

clone_size: NA
j_call: TRBJ2-1
v_call: TRBV7-2
d_call: NA
cdr3_aa: CASSFRPFNEQFF
cdr3_nt: TGTGCCAGCAGCTTCCGACCCTTCAATGAGCAGTTCTTC

clone_size: few
j_call: TRBJ2-7
v_call: TRBV27
d_call: NA
cdr3_aa: CASSPHLRARGGEQYF
cdr3_nt: TGTGCCAGCAGCCCGCACCTTCGGGCTCGAGGCGGCGAGCAGTACTTC

clone_size: NA
j_call: TRBJ2-1
v_call: TRBV19
d_call: NA
cdr3_aa: CASSRDFGGHSEQFF
cdr3_nt: TGTGCCAGCTCAAGGGACTTCGGGGGGCATTCTGAGCAGTTCTTC

clone_size: NA
j_call: TRBJ2-5
v_call: TRBV5-1
d_call: NA
cdr3_aa: CASSLAVYTSMETQYF
cdr3_nt: TGCGCCAGCAGCTTGGCGGTTTATACTAGCATGGAGACCCAGTACTTC

clone_size: once
j_call: TRBJ2-6
v_call: TRBV5-6
d_call: NA
cdr3_aa: CASSLGVGGANVLTF
cdr3_nt: TGTGCCAGCAGCTTGGGAGTAGGGGGGGCCAACGTCCTGACTTTC

clone_size: NA
j_call: TRBJ2-7
v_call: TRBV30
d_call: NA
cdr3_aa: CAWRNQGGSYEQYF
cdr3_nt: TGTGCCTGGAGGAATCAGGGGGGCTCCTACGAGCAGTACTTC

clone_size: once
j_call: TRBJ2-1
v_call: TRBV29-1
d_call: TRBD2
cdr3_aa: CSGLAGVPYNEQFF
cdr3_nt: TGCAGCGGGTTAGCGGGAGTCCCCTACAATGAGCAGTTCTTC

clone_size: NA
j_call: TRBJ2-7
v_call: TRBV18
d_call: NA
cdr3_aa: CASSGGIASYEQYF
cdr3_nt: TGTGCCAGCTCGGGAGGTATCGCGTCCTACGAGCAGTACTTC

clone_size: NA
j_call: TRBJ1-1
v_call: TRBV7-9
d_call: TRBD1
cdr3_aa: CASSPTTGGGTEAFF
cdr3_nt: TGTGCCAGCAGCCCAACGACAGGGGGCGGCACTGAAGCTTTCTTT